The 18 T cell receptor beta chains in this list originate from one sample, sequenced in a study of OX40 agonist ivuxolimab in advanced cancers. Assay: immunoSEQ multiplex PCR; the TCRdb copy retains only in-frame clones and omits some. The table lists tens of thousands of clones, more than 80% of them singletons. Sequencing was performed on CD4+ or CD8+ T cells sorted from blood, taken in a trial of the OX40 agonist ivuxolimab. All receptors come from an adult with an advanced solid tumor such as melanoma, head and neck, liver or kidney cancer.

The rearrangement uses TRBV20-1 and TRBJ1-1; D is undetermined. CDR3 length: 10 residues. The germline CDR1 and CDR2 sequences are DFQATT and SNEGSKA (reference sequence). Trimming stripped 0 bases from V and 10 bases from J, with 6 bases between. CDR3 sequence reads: CSARDLRAFF. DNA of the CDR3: TGCAGTGCTAGAGATCTAAGAGCTTTCTTT.

DNA of the CDR3: TGTGCCAGCTCAGACGGGACAGGGGACGGAAACACCATATATTTT. It translates to CASSDGTGDGNTIYF. V gene TRBV18 combines with J gene TRBJ1-3, with TRBD1 matching 10 bases. The germline gives CDR1 KGHSH, CDR2 LQKENI. The CDR3 is 15 residues long. V gave up 5 bases and J gave up 4 bases; unmatched junction bases: 5. The full variable domain, its missing parts supplied by reference TRBV18 and TRBJ1-3, is NAGVMQNPRHLVRRRGQEARLRCSPMKGHSHVYWYRQLPEEGLKFMVYLQKENIIDESGMPKERFSAEFPKEGPSILRIQQVVRGDSAAYFCASSDGTGDGNTIYFGEGSWLTVV.

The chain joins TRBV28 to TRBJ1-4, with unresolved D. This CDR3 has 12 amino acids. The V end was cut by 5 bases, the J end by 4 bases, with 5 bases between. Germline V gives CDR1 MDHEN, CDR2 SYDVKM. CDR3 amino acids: CASSPGNEKLFF. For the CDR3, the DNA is TGTGCCAGCAGTCCGGGTAATGAAAAACTGTTTTTT.

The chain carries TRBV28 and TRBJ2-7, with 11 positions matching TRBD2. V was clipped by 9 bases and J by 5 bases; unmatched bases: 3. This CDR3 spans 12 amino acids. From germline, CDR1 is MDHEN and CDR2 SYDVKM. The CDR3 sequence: CASNSGGDEQYV. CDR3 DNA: TGTGCCAGTAATAGCGGGGGGGACGAGCAGTACGTC.

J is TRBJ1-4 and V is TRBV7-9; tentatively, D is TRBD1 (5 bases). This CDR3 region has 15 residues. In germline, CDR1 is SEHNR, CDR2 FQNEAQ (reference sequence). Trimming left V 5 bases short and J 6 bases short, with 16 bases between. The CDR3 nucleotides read TGTGCCAGCAGCCGGGACGGCTTAAGGGATGAAAAACTGTTTTTT. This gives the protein CASSRDGLRDEKLFF.

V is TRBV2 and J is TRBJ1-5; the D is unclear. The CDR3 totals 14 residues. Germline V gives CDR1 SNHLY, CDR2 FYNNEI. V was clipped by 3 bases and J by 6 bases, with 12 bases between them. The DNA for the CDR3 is TGTGCCAGCAGTGAGCAATCGTTGGGTCAGCCCCAGCATTTT. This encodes CASSEQSLGQPQHF.

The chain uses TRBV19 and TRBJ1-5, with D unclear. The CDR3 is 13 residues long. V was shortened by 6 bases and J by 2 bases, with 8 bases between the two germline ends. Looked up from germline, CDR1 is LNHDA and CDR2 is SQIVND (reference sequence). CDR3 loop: CASSAPGNQPQHF. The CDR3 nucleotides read TGTGCCAGTAGCGCCCCGGGCAATCAGCCCCAGCATTTT.

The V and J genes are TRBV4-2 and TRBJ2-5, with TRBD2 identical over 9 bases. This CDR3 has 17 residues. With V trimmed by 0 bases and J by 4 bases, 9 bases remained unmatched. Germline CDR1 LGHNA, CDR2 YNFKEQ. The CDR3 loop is CASSQDYAGGLPETQYF. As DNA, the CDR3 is TGTGCCAGCAGCCAAGATTACGCGGGGGGGCTTCCAGAGACCCAGTACTTC.

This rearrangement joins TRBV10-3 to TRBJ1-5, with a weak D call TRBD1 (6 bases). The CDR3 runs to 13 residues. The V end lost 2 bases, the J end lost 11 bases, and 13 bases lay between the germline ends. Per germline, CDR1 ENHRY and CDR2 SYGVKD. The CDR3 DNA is TGTGCCATCAGTGAGGAGGGGGTTGGGTCCCAGCATTTT. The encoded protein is CAISEEGVGSQHF.

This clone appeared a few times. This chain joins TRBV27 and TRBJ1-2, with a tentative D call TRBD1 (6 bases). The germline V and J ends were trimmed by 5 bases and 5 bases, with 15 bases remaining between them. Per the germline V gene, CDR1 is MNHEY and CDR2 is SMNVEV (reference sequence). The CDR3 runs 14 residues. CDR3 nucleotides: TGTGCCAGCAGTACCGCGACAGGTCTGTATGGCTACACCTTC. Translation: CASSTATGLYGYTF.

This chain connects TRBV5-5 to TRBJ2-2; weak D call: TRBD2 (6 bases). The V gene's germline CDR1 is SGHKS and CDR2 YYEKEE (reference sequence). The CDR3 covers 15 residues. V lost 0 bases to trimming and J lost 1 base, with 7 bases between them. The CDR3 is CASSLGTKNTGELFF. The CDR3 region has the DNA TGTGCCAGCAGCTTGGGGACTAAGAACACCGGGGAGCTGTTTTTT. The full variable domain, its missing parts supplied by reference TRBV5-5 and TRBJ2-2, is DAGVTQSPTHLIKTRGQQVTLRCSPISGHKSVSWYQQVLGQGPQFIFQYYEKEERGRGNFPDRFSARQFPNYSSELNVNALLLGDSALYLCASSLGTKNTGELFFGEGSRLTVL.

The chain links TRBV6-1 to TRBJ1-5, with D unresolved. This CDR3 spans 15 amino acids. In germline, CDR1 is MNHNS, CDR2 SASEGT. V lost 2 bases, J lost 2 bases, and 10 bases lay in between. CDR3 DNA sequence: TGTGCCAGCAGTGAACATCCGGGCGGCAATCAGCCCCAGCATTTT. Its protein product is CASSEHPGGNQPQHF.

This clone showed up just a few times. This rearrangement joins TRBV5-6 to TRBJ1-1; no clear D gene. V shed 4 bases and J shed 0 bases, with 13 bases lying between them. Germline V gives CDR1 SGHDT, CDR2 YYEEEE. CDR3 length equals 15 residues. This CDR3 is CASSPVSPVNTEAFF. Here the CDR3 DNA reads TGTGCCAGCAGCCCTGTATCGCCCGTGAACACTGAAGCTTTCTTT.

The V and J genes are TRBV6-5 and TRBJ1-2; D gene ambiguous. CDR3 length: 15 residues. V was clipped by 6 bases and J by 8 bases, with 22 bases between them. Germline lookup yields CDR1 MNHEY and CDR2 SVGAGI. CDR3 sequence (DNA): TGTGCCAGCAGCCGGAACCCGACCTATCTCCTGGGCTACACCTTC. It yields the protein CASSRNPTYLLGYTF.

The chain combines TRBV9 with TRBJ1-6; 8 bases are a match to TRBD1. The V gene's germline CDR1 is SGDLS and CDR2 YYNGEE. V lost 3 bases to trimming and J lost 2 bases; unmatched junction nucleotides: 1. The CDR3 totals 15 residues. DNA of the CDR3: TGTGCCAGCAGCGGACAGGGGACCTATAATTCACCCCTCCACTTT. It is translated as CASSGQGTYNSPLHF.

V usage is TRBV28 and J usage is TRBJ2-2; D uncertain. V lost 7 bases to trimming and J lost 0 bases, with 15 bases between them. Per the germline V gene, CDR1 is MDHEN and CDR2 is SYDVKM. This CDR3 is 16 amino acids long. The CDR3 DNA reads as TGTGCCAGCAAGCGCCGTGGAATCTCGAACACCGGGGAGCTGTTTTTT. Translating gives CASKRRGISNTGELFF.

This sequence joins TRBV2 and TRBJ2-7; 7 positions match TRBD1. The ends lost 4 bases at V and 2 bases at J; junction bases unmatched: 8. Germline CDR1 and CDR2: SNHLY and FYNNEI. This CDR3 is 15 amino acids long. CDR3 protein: CASSAGQFSAYEQYV. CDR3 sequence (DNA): TGTGCCAGCAGTGCGGGACAGTTCAGCGCCTACGAGCAGTACGTC.

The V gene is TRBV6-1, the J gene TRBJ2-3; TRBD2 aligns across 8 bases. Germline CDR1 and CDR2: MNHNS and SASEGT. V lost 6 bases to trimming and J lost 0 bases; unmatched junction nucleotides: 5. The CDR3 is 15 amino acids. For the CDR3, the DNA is TGTGCCAGCAGGCCAGCGGGGGTAAGCACAGATACGCAGTATTTT. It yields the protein CASRPAGVSTDTQYF.